The clone carrying this T cell receptor beta chain was seen more than once but under ten times. Its antigen remains unknown. The germline gene is not matched at one end of the junction; a read error may be the cause. Read sequence stops 3 residues before the CDR3 end, and the germline J gene provides the missing end. Germline V gene lookup returns CDR1 SNHLY and CDR2 FYNNEI. The CDR3 loop spans 12 amino acids. The entry originates in a study of T cell clonality in common variable immunodeficiency. The data were produced by immunoSEQ multiplex PCR, yet TCRdb's version contains in-frame clones alone and is incomplete. This repertoire lists 55,000 or so clones without singletons; 4.5% to 5.5% sits in the top ten. Study observations and caveats: Compared with healthy controls, CVID subjects showed increased TCRbeta clonality, mostly in about a third.

The chain links TRBV2 to TRBJ1-1; 7 bases align to TRBD1. Material: peripheral blood mononuclear cells. The clonotype comes from a person aged 18-70 years in good health. CDR3 in amino acids: CASIERQGAAFF. CDR3 DNA (partial): TGTGCCAGCATTGAAAGACAGGGAGCG.